Following are 21 T cell receptor beta chains from one sample sequenced in a study of shared clonotypes between healthy human individuals. Profiled with immunoSEQ multiplex PCR; TCRdb holds only in-frame clones, not every one. Of about 670,000 clones listed, around 72% are singletons. The sequenced sample consisted of memory CD4+ T cells sorted from blood. The subset here: CD45RA-negative fraction. Receptors originate from a woman aged 25-40 years in good health.

The gene calls are TRBV29-1 and TRBJ2-7; 7 bases match TRBD1. The germline CDR1 and CDR2 sequences are SQVTM and ANQGSEA. This CDR3 region has 14 residues. After removal of 6 bases from V and 5 bases from J, the junction contained 13 bases not matched to a gene. The CDR3 DNA reads as TGCAGCGTCCTGACACGGGACAGAGGTAACGAGCAGTACTTC. The encoded protein is CSVLTRDRGNEQYF.

This clone was recorded a few times. J is TRBJ2-3 and V is TRBV28, with TRBD2 matching 9 bases. The CDR3 sequence is 16 residues long. J lost 2 bases, V lost 4 bases, and 7 bases had no gene match. Germline CDR1 is MDHEN and CDR2 is SYDVKM. This CDR3 reads CASSWVAGVPTDTQYF. The CDR3 bases are TGTGCCAGCAGTTGGGTAGCGGGAGTTCCCACAGATACGCAGTATTTT. The full variable domain, completed using reference TRBV28 and TRBJ2-3, is DVKVTQSSRYLVKRTGEKVFLECVQDMDHENMFWYRQDPGLGLRLIYFSYDVKMKEKGDIPEGYSVSREKKERFSLILESASTNQTSMYLCASSWVAGVPTDTQYFGPGTRLTVL.

In regard to this clone: Distinct nucleotide sequences in the sample also encode this CDR3. V is TRBV28 and J is TRBJ1-2; 10 nucleotides agree with TRBD1. The junction had 0 bases not matched to a gene; V was cut back by 6 bases and J by 5 bases. The CDR3 contains 12 residues. Germline CDR1 MDHEN, CDR2 SYDVKM. CDR3 nucleotide sequence: TGTGCCAGCAGGGGACAGGGGTATGGCTACACCTTC. Encoded protein: CASRGQGYGYTF.

The chain links TRBV28 to TRBJ1-1; D perhaps matches TRBD1 (6 bases). This CDR3 comprises 17 residues. Per the germline V gene, CDR1 is MDHEN and CDR2 is SYDVKM. V lost 2 bases to trimming and J lost 0 bases, with 16 bases between them. The CDR3 here is CASSLGAGGGLNTEAFF. The CDR3 DNA reads TGTGCCAGCAGTTTAGGTGCGGGGGGCGGTTTGAACACTGAAGCTTTCTTT.

The rearrangement links TRBV5-1 to TRBJ2-5; D ambiguous. The CDR3 has 12 amino acids. V shed 3 bases and J shed 4 bases, with 7 bases lying between them. Germline V gene lookup returns CDR1 SGHRS and CDR2 YFSETQ. The CDR3 spells CASSYESETQYF. In DNA, the CDR3 is TGCGCCAGCAGCTACGAGTCAGAGACCCAGTACTTC.

This chain joins TRBV11-2 and TRBJ2-5; TRBD1 aligns across 8 bases. V lost 5 bases, J lost 0 bases, and 11 bases stayed unmatched. CDR3 length: 17 residues. Germline V gene sequence: CDR1 SGHAT, CDR2 FQNNGV. The CDR3 region has the DNA TGTGCCAGCAGCCCCCTTTCCGGACAGGGCAACCAAGAGACCCAGTACTTC. It is translated as CASSPLSGQGNQETQYF.

The CDR3 DNA reads TGTGCCAGCAGCCAAGATCGGGGTAGGGACGAGCAGTACTTC. Its protein product is CASSQDRGRDEQYF. The J gene is TRBJ2-5, the V gene TRBV4-2; the D gene is possibly TRBD2 (5 bases). The J call may be in error: the DNA end matches TRBJ2-7 better. The CDR3 runs to 14 residues. Germline CDR1 and CDR2: LGHNA and YNFKEQ.

The chain combines TRBV29-1 with TRBJ1-3; D possibly corresponds to TRBD1 (5 bases). The CDR3 covers 14 residues. Trimming removed 7 bases from V and 5 bases from J, with 18 bases in between. Germline CDR1 SQVTM, CDR2 ANQGSEA. The CDR3 sequence is CSAQFGGGRNTIYF. The CDR3 DNA reads as TGCAGCGCCCAATTTGGGGGTGGAAGAAACACCATATATTTT.

This chain joins TRBV10-2 and TRBJ2-5; weak D call: TRBD2 (6 bases). The CDR3 has 13 residues. Germline V gene sequence: CDR1 WSHSY, CDR2 SAAADI. V was clipped by 6 bases and J by 1 base, with 9 bases between them. For the CDR3, the DNA is TGCGCCAGCAGGGAGGGGTTCCAAGAGACCCAGTACTTC. Amino acids: CASREGFQETQYF.

The chain couples TRBV7-9 to TRBJ2-5; D perhaps matches TRBD2 (7 bases). This CDR3 has 13 amino acids. The V and J ends lost 6 bases and 5 bases respectively, with 13 bases between them. The germline V gene has CDR1 SEHNR and CDR2 FQNEAQ (reference sequence). CDR3: CASRLGGVETQYF. The CDR3 nucleotides read TGTGCCAGCAGACTAGGGGGGGTGGAGACCCAGTACTTC.

This clone appeared a single time. The chain is built from TRBV5-1 and TRBJ2-6, with 13 bases aligning to TRBD2. Germline lookup yields CDR1 SGHRS and CDR2 YFSETQ. This CDR3 spans 18 amino acids. Germline trimming cut 3 bases from V and 0 bases from J; bases unmatched to any gene: 3. Here the CDR3 reads CASSSGLAGSSGANVLTF. The DNA for the CDR3 is TGCGCCAGCAGCTCGGGACTAGCGGGATCCTCTGGGGCCAACGTCCTGACTTTC.

This clone turned up a few times. V and J are TRBV14 and TRBJ2-2, with 10 bases aligning to TRBD1. V dropped 6 bases and J dropped 0; count of bases not matched to a gene: 4. This CDR3 is built from 16 residues. Germline CDR1 reads SGHDN; CDR2 reads FVKESK. The CDR3 nucleotides are TGTGCCAGCAGTCTCGGACAGGGGGCGAACACCGGGGAGCTGTTTTTT. Translating it yields CASSLGQGANTGELFF.

This chain joins TRBV7-2 and TRBJ2-6, with D unclear. CDR1 SGHTA and CDR2 FQGNSA come from the germline V gene. This CDR3 contains 15 residues. V lost 5 bases and J lost 0, with 8 bases in between. DNA for the CDR3: TGTGCCAGCAGCCCTGACCTCTCTGGGGCCAACGTCCTGACTTTC. Translating gives CASSPDLSGANVLTF.

This chain joins TRBV10-2 and TRBJ2-3; tentatively, D is TRBD1 (6 bases). V was clipped by 6 bases and J by 1 base, with 17 bases between them. Looked up from germline, CDR1 is WSHSY and CDR2 is SAAADI. This CDR3 spans 16 amino acids. The CDR3 DNA reads TGCGCCAGCAGGGTGTGGGACATCACAGGCACAGATACGCAGTATTTT. As protein: CASRVWDITGTDTQYF.

This clone was counted ten times or more. This same CDR3 is encoded by further DNA sequences in the sample. This chain links TRBV28 with TRBJ2-2, with D unresolved. The CDR3 covers 14 residues. From germline, CDR1 is MDHEN and CDR2 SYDVKM. V lost 6 bases and J 3 bases, leaving 11 bases between the germline ends. This chain's CDR3 is CASSPTGYTGELFF. The CDR3 nucleotides are TGTGCCAGCAGCCCCACCGGCTACACCGGGGAGCTGTTTTTT.

This clone has a single count. The V call is TRBV5-4, the J call TRBJ2-7; D not resolved. The CDR3 is 15 amino acids. CDR1 and CDR2 (germline): SGHNT, YYREEE (reference sequence). V gave up 0 bases and J gave up 3 bases, with 13 bases separating them. The CDR3 spells CASSLDRAPLYEQYF. In DNA form, the CDR3 reads TGTGCCAGCAGCTTGGACCGAGCCCCTCTCTACGAGCAGTACTTC.

The V call is TRBV6-5, the J call TRBJ1-1, with unresolved D. The CDR3 has 11 amino acids. Deletions cut 7 bases from V and 9 bases from J, with 12 bases between. From germline, CDR1 is MNHEY and CDR2 SVGAGI. CDR3 loop: CASISGEKAFF. The DNA of the CDR3 is TGTGCCAGCATTTCGGGTGAGAAAGCTTTCTTT.

This clone was seen a handful of times. This chain connects TRBV19 to TRBJ2-1, with 10 bases that match TRBD2. V shed 8 bases and J 7 bases; nucleotides not matched to a gene: 8. The CDR3 runs to 14 residues. Looked up from germline, CDR1 is LNHDA and CDR2 is SQIVND (reference sequence). The CDR3 region has the DNA TGTGCCAGTCAAGCGGGAGGGCCCCTGAATGAGCAGTTCTTC. Encoded protein: CASQAGGPLNEQFF.

This clone was found many times. Within the sample, other DNA sequences also encode this same CDR3. The gene calls are TRBV5-1 and TRBJ2-5, with D unresolved. The CDR3 sequence is 12 residues long. CDR1 is SGHRS and CDR2 is YFSETQ in the germline V gene. V was trimmed by 4 bases and J by 0 bases, leaving 4 bases between them. The CDR3 coding sequence is TGCGCCAGCAGCGCAAACCAAGAGACCCAGTACTTC. Protein sequence: CASSANQETQYF.

Remarks on this clone: A far larger clone lies a single base away; this is likely a read error. The same CDR3 also results from other DNA sequences found in this sample. The chain carries TRBV4-1 and TRBJ2-7; weak D call: TRBD2 (5 bases). Germline V CDR1 and CDR2: MGHRA, YSYEKL. The V end lost 6 bases, the J end lost 2 bases, and 11 bases lay between the germline ends. This CDR3 has 13 amino acids. The CDR3 reads CASRGGPPYEQYF. The CDR3 DNA reads TGCGCCAGCAGAGGAGGTCCCCCCTACGAGCAGTACTTC.

This chain joins TRBV29-1 and TRBJ2-4; the D gene is possibly TRBD2 (6 bases). Germline values: CDR1 SQVTM, CDR2 ANQGSEA. The V and J ends lost 8 bases and 6 bases respectively, with 14 bases between them. The CDR3 covers 12 residues. The CDR3 sequence: CSFRTNSNIQYF. Here the CDR3 DNA reads TGCAGCTTCCGGACTAACTCAAACATTCAGTACTTC.